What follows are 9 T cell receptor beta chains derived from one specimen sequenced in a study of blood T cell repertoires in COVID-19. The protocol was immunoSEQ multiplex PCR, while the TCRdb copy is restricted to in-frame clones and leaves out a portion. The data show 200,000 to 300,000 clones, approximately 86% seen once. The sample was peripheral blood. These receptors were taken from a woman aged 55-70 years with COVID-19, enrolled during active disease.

CDR3 loop: CASSLWTGGSSYEQYF. In nucleotides, the CDR3 is TGTGCCAGCAGTTTATGGACGGGAGGTTCCTCTTACGAGCAGTACTTC. V and J are TRBV28 and TRBJ2-7; 7 bases align to TRBD2. The CDR3 has 16 residues. Germline CDR1 is MDHEN and CDR2 is SYDVKM. Trimming at V came to 0 bases and at J to 4 bases, leaving 9 bases not matched to a gene. Looking up the rest from reference TRBV28 and TRBJ2-7 gives the full variable domain: DVKVTQSSRYLVKRTGEKVFLECVQDMDHENMFWYRQDPGLGLRLIYFSYDVKMKEKGDIPEGYSVSREKKERFSLILESASTNQTSMYLCASSLWTGGSSYEQYFGPGTRLTVT.

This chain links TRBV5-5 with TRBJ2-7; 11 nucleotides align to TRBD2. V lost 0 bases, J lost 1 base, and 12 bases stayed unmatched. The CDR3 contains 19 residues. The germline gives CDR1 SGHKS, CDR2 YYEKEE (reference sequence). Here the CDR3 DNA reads TGTGCCAGCAGCTTGGGGGCTAGCGGGGGGATCTTTAGGTCCTACGAGCAGTACTTC. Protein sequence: CASSLGASGGIFRSYEQYF. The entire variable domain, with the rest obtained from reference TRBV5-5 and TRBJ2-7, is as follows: DAGVTQSPTHLIKTRGQQVTLRCSPISGHKSVSWYQQVLGQGPQFIFQYYEKEERGRGNFPDRFSARQFPNYSSELNVNALLLGDSALYLCASSLGASGGIFRSYEQYFGPGTRLTVT.

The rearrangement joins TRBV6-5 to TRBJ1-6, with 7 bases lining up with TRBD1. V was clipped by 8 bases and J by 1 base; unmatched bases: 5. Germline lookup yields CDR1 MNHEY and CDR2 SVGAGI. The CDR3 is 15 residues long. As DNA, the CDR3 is TGTGCCAGCGGGAGCAGGGGGTCCTATAATTCACCCCTCCACTTT. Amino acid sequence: CASGSRGSYNSPLHF.

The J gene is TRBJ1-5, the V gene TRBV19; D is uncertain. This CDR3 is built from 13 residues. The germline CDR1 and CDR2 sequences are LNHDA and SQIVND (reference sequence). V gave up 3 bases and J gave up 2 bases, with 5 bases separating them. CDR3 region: CASSIAGNQPQHF. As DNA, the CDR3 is TGTGCCAGTAGTATTGCAGGCAATCAGCCCCAGCATTTT.

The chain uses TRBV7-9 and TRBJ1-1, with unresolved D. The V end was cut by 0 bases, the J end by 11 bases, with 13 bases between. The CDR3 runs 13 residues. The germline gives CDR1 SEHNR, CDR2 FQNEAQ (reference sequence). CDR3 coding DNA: TGTGCCAGCAGCTTAGCCCTAGAGTACCCGGCTTTCTTT. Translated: CASSLALEYPAFF.

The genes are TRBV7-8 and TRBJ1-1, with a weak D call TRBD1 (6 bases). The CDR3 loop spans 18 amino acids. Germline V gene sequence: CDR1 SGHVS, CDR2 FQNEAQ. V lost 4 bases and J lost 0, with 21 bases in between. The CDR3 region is CASSSFGGGRTMNTEAFF. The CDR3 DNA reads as TGTGCCAGCAGCTCCTTCGGGGGGGGCAGGACCATGAACACTGAAGCTTTCTTT.

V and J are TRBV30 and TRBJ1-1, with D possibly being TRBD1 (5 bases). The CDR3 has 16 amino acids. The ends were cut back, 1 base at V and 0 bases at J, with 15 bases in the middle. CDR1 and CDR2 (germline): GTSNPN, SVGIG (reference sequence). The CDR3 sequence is CAWSGRGVRMNTEAFF. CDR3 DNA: TGTGCCTGGAGTGGTCGGGGGGTGAGGATGAACACTGAAGCTTTCTTT.

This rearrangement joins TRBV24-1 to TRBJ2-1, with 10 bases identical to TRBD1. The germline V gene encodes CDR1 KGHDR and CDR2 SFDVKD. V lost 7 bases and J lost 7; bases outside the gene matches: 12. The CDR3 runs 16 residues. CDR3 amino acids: CATRGSGDRGRNEQFF. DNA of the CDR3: TGTGCCACCAGGGGGTCCGGTGACAGGGGGCGGAATGAGCAGTTCTTC.

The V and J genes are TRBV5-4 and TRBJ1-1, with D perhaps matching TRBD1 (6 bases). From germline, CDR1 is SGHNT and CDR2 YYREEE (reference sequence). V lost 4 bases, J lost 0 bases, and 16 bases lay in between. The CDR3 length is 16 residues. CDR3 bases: TGTGCCAGCAGCAGCCCTGGGGGGGCCGTGAACACTGAAGCTTTCTTT. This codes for CASSSPGGAVNTEAFF. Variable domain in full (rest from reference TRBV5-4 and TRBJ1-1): ETGVTQSPTHLIKTRGQQVTLRCSSQSGHNTVSWYQQALGQGPQFIFQYYREEENGRGNFPPRFSGLQFPNYSSELNVNALELDDSALYLCASSSPGGAVNTEAFFGQGTRLTVV.